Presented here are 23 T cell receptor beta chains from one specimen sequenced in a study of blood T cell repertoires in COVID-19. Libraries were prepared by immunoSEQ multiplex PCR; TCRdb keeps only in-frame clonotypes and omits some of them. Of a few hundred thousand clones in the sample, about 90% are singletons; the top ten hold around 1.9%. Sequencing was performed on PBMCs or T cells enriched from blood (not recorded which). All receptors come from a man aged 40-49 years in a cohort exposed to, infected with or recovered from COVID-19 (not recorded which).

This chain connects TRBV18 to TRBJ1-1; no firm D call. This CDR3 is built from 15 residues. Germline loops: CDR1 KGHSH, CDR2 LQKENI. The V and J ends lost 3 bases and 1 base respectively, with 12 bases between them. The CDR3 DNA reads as TGTGCCAGCTCACCGGTCGCAGGATCGAACACTGAAGCTTTCTTT. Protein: CASSPVAGSNTEAFF.

In DNA form, the CDR3 reads TGTGCCAGCAGCCCACAGGGGGCGACCGGGGAGCTGTTTTTT. Encoded protein: CASSPQGATGELFF. V and J are TRBV6-5 and TRBJ2-2; 9 bases are a match to TRBD1. This CDR3 region has 14 residues. V trimming: 6 bases; J trimming: 5 bases; junction bases outside the gene matches: 4. The germline V gene encodes CDR1 MNHEY and CDR2 SVGAGI.

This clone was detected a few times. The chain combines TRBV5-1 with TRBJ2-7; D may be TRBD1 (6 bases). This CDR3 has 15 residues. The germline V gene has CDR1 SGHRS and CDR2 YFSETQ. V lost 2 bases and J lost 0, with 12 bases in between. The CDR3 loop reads CASSLPGHSSYEQYF. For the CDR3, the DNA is TGCGCCAGCAGCTTACCGGGACACAGCTCCTACGAGCAGTACTTC.

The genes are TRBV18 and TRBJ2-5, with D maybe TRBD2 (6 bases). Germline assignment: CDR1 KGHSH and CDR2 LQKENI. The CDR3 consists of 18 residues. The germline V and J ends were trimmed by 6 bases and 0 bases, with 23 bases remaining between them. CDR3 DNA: TGTGCCAGCTCGCCCAATTCGGGACTGATAAAGGACCAAGAGACCCAGTACTTC. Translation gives CASSPNSGLIKDQETQYF.

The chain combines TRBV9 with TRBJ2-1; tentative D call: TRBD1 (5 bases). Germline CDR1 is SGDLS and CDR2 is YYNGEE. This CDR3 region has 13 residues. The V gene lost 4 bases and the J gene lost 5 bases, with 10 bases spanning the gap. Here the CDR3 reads CASSRTPNNEQFF. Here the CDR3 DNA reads TGTGCCAGCAGCCGGACACCGAACAATGAGCAGTTCTTC.

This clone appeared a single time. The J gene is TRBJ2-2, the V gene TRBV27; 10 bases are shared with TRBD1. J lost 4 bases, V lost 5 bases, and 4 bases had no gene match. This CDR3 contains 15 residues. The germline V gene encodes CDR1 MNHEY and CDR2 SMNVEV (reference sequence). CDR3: CASSTTGGPTGELFF. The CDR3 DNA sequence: TGTGCCAGCAGTACGACAGGGGGCCCCACCGGGGAGCTGTTTTTT.

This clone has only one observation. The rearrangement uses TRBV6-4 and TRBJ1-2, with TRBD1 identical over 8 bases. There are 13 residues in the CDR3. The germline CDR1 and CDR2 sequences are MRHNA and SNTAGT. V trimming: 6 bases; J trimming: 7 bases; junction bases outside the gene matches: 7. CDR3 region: CASRGTGGSGYTF. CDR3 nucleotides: TGTGCCAGCAGAGGTACAGGGGGTTCTGGCTACACCTTC.

CDR3 bases: TGTGCCACCAGCAGAGTGGTGGGGGGGCAGTATTTT. Residues: CATSRVVGGQYF. The chain recombines TRBV15 with TRBJ2-3; possible D gene TRBD2, 6 bases. Germline values: CDR1 LNHNV, CDR2 YYDKDF (reference sequence). The CDR3 covers 12 residues. The ends were cut back, 1 base at V and 11 bases at J, with 10 bases in the middle.

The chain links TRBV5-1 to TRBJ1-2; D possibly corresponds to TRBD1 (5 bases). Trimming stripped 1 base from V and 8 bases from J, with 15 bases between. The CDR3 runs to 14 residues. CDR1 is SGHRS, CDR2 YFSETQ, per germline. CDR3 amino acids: CASSLKGDSNGYTF. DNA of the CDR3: TGCGCCAGCAGCTTGAAAGGGGACTCAAACGGCTACACCTTC. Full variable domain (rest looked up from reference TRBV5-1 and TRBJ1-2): KAGVTQTPRYLIKTRGQQVTLSCSPISGHRSVSWYQQTPGQGLQFLFEYFSETQRNKGNFPGRFSGRQFSNSRSEMNVSTLELGDSALYLCASSLKGDSNGYTFGSGTRLTVV.

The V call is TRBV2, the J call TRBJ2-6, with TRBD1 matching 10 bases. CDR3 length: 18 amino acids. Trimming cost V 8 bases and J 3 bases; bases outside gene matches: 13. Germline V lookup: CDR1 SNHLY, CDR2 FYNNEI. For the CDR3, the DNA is TGTGCCAGCGGCCGCCGGGACAGGGGATTGTTTGGGGCCAACGTCCTGACTTTC. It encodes CASGRRDRGLFGANVLTF.

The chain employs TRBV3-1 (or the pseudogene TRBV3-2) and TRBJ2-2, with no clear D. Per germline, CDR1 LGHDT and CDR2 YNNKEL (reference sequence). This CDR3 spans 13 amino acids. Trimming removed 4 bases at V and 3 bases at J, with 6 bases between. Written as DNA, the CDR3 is TGTGCCAGCAGCCCCCCCTACACCGGGGAGCTGTTTTTT. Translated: CASSPPYTGELFF.

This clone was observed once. The DNA of the CDR3 is TGTGCCAGCAGCGCAAAACCGGGACACCAAGGGACTGAAGCTTTCTTT. Protein: CASSAKPGHQGTEAFF. The chain links TRBV5-5 to TRBJ1-1; possibly TRBD1 for D (6 bases). There are 16 residues in the CDR3. CDR1 and CDR2 from the germline V gene are SGHKS and YYEKEE (reference sequence). Trimming left V 4 bases short and J 5 bases short, with 21 bases between.

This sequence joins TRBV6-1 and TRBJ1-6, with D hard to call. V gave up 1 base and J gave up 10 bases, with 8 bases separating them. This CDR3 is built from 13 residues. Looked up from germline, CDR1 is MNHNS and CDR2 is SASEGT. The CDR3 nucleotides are TGTGCCAGCAGTGAAGTTACAAACTCACCCCTCCACTTT. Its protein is CASSEVTNSPLHF.

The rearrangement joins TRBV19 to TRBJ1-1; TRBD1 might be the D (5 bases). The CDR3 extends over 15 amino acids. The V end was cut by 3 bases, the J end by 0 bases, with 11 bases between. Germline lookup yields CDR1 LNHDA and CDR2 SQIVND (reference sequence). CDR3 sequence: CASSIGANMNTEAFF. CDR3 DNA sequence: TGTGCCAGTAGTATTGGGGCAAACATGAACACTGAAGCTTTCTTT.

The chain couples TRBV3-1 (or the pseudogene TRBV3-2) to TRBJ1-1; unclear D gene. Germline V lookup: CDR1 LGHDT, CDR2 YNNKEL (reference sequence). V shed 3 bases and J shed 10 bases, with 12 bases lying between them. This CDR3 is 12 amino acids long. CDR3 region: CASSQGRPPAFF. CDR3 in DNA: TGTGCCAGCAGCCAGGGCCGGCCCCCAGCTTTCTTT.

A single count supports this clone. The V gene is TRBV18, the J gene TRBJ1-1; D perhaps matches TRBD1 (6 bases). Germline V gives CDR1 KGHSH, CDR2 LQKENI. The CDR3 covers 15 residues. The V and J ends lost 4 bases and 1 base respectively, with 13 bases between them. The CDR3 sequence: CASSLGQTENTEAFF. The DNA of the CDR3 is TGTGCCAGCTCACTCGGACAGACAGAGAACACTGAAGCTTTCTTT.

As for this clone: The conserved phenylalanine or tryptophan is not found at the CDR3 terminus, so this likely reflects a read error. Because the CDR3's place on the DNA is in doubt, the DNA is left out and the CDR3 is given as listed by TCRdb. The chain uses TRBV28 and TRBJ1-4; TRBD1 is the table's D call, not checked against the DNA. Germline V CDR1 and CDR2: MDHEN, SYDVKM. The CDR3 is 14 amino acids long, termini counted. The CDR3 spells CASRPIEDRFGLVV.

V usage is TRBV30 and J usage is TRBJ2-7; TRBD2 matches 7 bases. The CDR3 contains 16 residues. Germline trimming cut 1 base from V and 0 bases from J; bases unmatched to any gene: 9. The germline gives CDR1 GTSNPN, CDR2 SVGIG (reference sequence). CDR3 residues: CAWSGEYRTSSYEQYF. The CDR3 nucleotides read TGTGCCTGGAGTGGAGAATACAGGACTAGCTCCTACGAGCAGTACTTC.

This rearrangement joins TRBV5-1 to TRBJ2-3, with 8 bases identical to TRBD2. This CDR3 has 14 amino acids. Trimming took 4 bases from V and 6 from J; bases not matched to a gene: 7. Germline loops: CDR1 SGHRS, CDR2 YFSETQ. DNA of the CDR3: TGCGCCAGCAGCCTGAGGTCTAGCGGGGATACGCAGTATTTT. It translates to CASSLRSSGDTQYF. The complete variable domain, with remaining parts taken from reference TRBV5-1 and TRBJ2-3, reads KAGVTQTPRYLIKTRGQQVTLSCSPISGHRSVSWYQQTPGQGLQFLFEYFSETQRNKGNFPGRFSGRQFSNSRSEMNVSTLELGDSALYLCASSLRSSGDTQYFGPGTRLTVL.

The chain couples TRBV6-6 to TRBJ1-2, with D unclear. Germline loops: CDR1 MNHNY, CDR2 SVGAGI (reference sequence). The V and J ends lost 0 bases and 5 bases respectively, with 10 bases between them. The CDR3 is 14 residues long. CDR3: CASSYSPERYGYTF. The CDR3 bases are TGTGCCAGCAGTTACTCGCCCGAGAGGTATGGCTACACCTTC.

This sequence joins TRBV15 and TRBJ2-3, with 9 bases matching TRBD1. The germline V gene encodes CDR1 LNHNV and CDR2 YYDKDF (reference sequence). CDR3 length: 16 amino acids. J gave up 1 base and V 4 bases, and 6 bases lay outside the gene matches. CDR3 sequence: CATSTDRGSGTDTQYF. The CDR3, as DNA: TGTGCCACCAGCACGGACAGGGGCTCCGGCACAGATACGCAGTATTTT.

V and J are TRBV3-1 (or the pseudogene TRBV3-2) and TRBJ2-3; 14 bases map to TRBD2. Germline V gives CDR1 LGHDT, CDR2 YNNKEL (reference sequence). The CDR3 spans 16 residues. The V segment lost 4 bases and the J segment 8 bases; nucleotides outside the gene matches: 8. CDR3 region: CASSPGLAGAGGTQYF. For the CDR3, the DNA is TGTGCCAGCAGCCCGGGACTAGCGGGGGCAGGGGGTACGCAGTATTTT.

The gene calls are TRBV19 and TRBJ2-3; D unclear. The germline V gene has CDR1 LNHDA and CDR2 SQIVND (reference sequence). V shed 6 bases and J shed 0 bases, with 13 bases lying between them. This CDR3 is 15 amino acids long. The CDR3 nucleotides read TGTGCCAGTAGCCCCTTGACGACTAGCACAGATACGCAGTATTTT. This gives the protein CASSPLTTSTDTQYF.